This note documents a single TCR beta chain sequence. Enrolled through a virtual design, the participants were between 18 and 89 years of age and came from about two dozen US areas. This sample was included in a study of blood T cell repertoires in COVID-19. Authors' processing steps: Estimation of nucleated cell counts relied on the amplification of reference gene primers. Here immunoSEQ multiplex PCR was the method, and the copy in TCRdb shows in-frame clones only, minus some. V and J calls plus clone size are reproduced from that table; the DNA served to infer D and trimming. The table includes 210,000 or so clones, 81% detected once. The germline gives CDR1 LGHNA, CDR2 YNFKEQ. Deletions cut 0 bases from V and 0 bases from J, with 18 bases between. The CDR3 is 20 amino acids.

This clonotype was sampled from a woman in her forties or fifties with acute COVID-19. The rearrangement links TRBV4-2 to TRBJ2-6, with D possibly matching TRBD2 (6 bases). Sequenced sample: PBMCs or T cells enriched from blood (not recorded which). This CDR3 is CASSQDRRGSPNSGANVLTF. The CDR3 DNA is TGTGCCAGCAGCCAAGATCGGCGGGGATCACCGAACTCTGGGGCCAACGTCCTGACTTTC.